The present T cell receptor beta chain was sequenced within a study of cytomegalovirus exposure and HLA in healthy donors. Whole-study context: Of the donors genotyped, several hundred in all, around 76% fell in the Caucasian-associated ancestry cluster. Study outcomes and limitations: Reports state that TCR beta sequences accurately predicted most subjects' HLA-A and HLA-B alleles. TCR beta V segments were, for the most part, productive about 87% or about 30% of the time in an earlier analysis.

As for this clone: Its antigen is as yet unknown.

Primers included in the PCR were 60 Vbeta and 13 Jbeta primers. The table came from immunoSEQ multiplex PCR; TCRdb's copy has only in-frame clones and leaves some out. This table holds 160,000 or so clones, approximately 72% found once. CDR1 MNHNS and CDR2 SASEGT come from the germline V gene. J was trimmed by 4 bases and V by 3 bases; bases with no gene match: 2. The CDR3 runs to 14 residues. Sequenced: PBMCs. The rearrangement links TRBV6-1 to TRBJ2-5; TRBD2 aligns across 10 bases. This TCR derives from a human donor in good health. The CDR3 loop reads CASSEGLARETQYF. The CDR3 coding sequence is TGTGCCAGCAGTGAGGGACTAGCGAGAGAGACCCAGTACTTC.